These T cell receptor beta chains were read from a single sample in a study of cytomegalovirus exposure and HLA in healthy donors. Repertoires were generated with immunoSEQ multiplex PCR, while TCRdb's copy carries only in-frame clones and drops some. The profile shows 150,000 to 200,000 clones, 79% of them singletons. Sequencing was performed on PBMCs. Receptors originate from a woman between 40 and 50 years old in good health and CMV-seronegative. The CDR3 runs from the conserved cysteine through the conserved F or W.

J gene	V gene	CDR3 protein
TRBJ1-5	TRBV15	CATSRGTEHQPQHF
TRBJ1-2	TRBV5-1	CASSPLGVGYTF
TRBJ1-3	TRBV29-1	CSVEKRGQSGNTIYF
TRBJ1-3	TRBV2	CASSREQGTGNTIYF
TRBJ2-3	TRBV7-7	CASSLDTSGSNTQYF
TRBJ2-3	TRBV10-3	CAISELRTSGGVSTDTQYF
TRBJ1-2	TRBV9	CASSRTGQGGGYTF
TRBJ2-5	TRBV11-3	CASSLDDSGFGRETQYF
TRBJ2-2	TRBV5-1	CASSFSQGAGGELFF
TRBJ2-6	TRBV27	CASSRAGSGANVLTF
TRBJ2-3	TRBV30	CAWSVGTGRDTQYF
TRBJ2-7	TRBV29-1	CSVEQGSGRYEQYF
NA	TRBV5-1	CASSLDYYEQYF
TRBJ2-1	TRBV7-3	CASSLRRREGNEQFF
TRBJ2-3	TRBV13	CASSHGLESTDTQYF
TRBJ1-5	TRBV5-6	CASSSSGNQPQHF
TRBJ2-2	TRBV19	CASSIVGATTGELFF
NA	TRBV2	CASSEGGGRSYEQYF
TRBJ1-5	TRBV7-2	CASSLKGERPQHF
TRBJ2-7	TRBV5-6	CASSLGAGTTKAYEQYF
TRBJ1-1	TRBV6-1	CASTLGTANTEAFF
TRBJ2-1	TRBV15	CATSTQLGFSEQFF